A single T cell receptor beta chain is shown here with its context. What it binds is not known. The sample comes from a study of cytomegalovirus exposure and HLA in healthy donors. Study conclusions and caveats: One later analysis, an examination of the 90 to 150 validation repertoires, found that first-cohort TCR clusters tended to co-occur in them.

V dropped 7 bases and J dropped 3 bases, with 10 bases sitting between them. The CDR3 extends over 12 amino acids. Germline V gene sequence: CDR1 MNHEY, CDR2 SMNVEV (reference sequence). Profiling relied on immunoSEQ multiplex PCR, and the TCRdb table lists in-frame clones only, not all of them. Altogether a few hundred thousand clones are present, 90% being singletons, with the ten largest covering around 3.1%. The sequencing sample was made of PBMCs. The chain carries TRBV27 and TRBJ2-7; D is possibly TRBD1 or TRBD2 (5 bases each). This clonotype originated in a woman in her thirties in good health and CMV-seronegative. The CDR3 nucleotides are TGTGCCAGCAAACGGGACGGCTACGAGCAGTACTTC. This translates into CASKRDGYEQYF.